A selection of T cell receptor beta chains follows, all from one sample in a study of cytomegalovirus exposure and HLA in healthy donors. Using immunoSEQ multiplex PCR, the repertoire was profiled, and TCRdb retains in-frame clones only, with some absent. The table shows 100,000 to 150,000 clones, with about 76% occurring only once. The specimen sequenced was PBMCs. These TCRs come from a man aged 35-49 years in good health and CMV-seropositive. Both conserved end residues are part of each CDR3. Fields, in order: clone size, D gene, V gene, J gene, CDR3 DNA, CDR3 protein. The D gene is left open where the match is weak. Clone sizes are given selectively: once, few, many, or a class where the clone is expanded.

-	TRBD1	TRBV2	TRBJ2-5	TGTGCCAGCAGTGATACAGGGGGGGAGACCCAGTACTTC	CASSDTGGETQYF
-	TRBD2	TRBV5-4	TRBJ2-5	TGTGCCAGCAGCCCGACGACAGCGGGGCAAGAGACCCAGTACTTC	CASSPTTAGQETQYF
-	TRBD1	TRBV6-6	TRBJ2-7	TGTGCCAGCAGTTACTCTCAGGGACAGTACGTTTACGAGCAGTACTTC	CASSYSQGQYVYEQYF
few	-	TRBV5-4	TRBJ1-4	TGTGCCAGCAGCTTGGGGGTTGCGGCTAATGAAAAACTGTTTTTT	CASSLGVAANEKLFF
-	TRBD2	TRBV10-3	TRBJ2-5	TGTGCCATCAGTGAGCCACGACTAGCGGGCCAGGGATGGGAGACCCAGTACTTC	CAISEPRLAGQGWETQYF
-	TRBD1	TRBV6-4	TRBJ1-5	TGTGCCAGCAACCCCCCTCGGGACAGGGGTTATTTGGGCAATCAGCCCCAGCATTTT	CASNPPRDRGYLGNQPQHF
few	-	TRBV7-9	TRBJ1-5	TGTGCCAGCAGCTTAGTAGTGGGGCGGCCCGGGGCGGGGAATCAGCCCCAGCATTTT	CASSLVVGRPGAGNQPQHF
-	-	TRBV25-1	TRBJ2-6	TGTGCCAGCAGTGAATTCAACAGCCCCTCTGGGGCCAACGTCCTGACTTTC	CASSEFNSPSGANVLTF
few	-	TRBV7-9	TRBJ2-7	TGTGCCAGCAGCTTAGTAGGGGACTTCTACGAGCAGTACTTC	CASSLVGDFYEQYF
-	TRBD2	TRBV11-2	TRBJ2-5	TGTGCCAGCAGCTTATGGGGCGGGAGCGGGGGATTTCAAGAGACCCAGTACTTC	CASSLWGGSGGFQETQYF
few	TRBD1	TRBV27	TRBJ1-2	TGTGCCAGCAGGAGAACAGCCCCCAGGGGGCGCTTCTATGGCTACACCTTC	CASRRTAPRGRFYGYTF
-	TRBD1	TRBV2	TRBJ2-7	TGTGCCAGTCTAGGACAGGGCGAGCAGTACTTC	CASLGQGEQYF
-	TRBD1	TRBV27	TRBJ2-7	TGTGCCAGCAGCTCTATTAGACCGGGGACAGGGGGCTACGAGCAGTACTTC	CASSSIRPGTGGYEQYF
once	-	TRBV5-6	TRBJ1-2	TGTGCCAGCAGCGCGAATAACCTGAGGGGGTTAGGCTACACCTTC	CASSANNLRGLGYTF
-	TRBD1	TRBV2	TRBJ2-6	TGTGCCAGCAGAGCGACGGACAGGGGGCGCAGCGGGGCCAACGTCCTGACTTTC	CASRATDRGRSGANVLTF
-	-	TRBV19	TRBJ1-2	TGTGCCAGTAGTACCCTACGCAGGGCCAGCTATGGCTACACCTTC	CASSTLRRASYGYTF
few	TRBD1	TRBV6-5	TRBJ2-7	TGTGCCAGCAGCCCGGGGACAGGGCCCATCTACGAGCAGTACTTC	CASSPGTGPIYEQYF
-	TRBD2	TRBV28	TRBJ2-2	TGTGCCAGCAGTTTATCGACTAGCGGGAGGGCCTGGGCCGGGGAGCTGTTTTTT	CASSLSTSGRAWAGELFF
-	TRBD1	TRBV4-2	TRBJ1-1	TGTGCCAGCAGCCAAGATGGGGACAGGGCGTACACTGAAGCTTTCTTT	CASSQDGDRAYTEAFF
few	TRBD1	TRBV30	TRBJ2-1	TGTGCCTGGACGACAGGGAACCTATACAATGAGCAGTTCTTC	CAWTTGNLYNEQFF
-	-	TRBV19	TRBJ2-5	TGTGCCAGTAGCCACGGGGGGCCCGGGGCGACCCAGTACTTC	CASSHGGPGATQYF
-	TRBD1	TRBV4-1	TRBJ2-7	TGCGCCAGCAGCCCTTGGGCAGGGGGCAACTCCTACGAGCAGTACTTC	CASSPWAGGNSYEQYF
-	-	TRBV28	TRBJ2-7	TGTGCCAGCAGTCCCGGGAGCAAGGAGCAGTACTTC	CASSPGSKEQYF
-	TRBD2	TRBV14	TRBJ2-3	TGTGCCAGCAGCCCAGCGGGAGGGCCGTTCCGGACAGATACGCAGTATTTT	CASSPAGGPFRTDTQYF
-	-	TRBV7-9	TRBJ1-1	TGTGCCAGCAGCCTTCAACAGGTGAACACTGAAGCTTTCTTT	CASSLQQVNTEAFF
-	-	TRBV19	TRBJ1-5	TGTGCCAGTAGGTCAATGGGGAGTGGCAATCAGCCCCAGCATTTT	CASRSMGSGNQPQHF
-	-	TRBV7-9	TRBJ1-3	TGTGCCGGAGGAGGGCTTTCTGGAAACACCATATATTTT	CAGGGLSGNTIYF
-	TRBD1	TRBV30	TRBJ1-1	TGTGCCTGGTTGGGACAGGTCACTGAAGCTTTCTTT	CAWLGQVTEAFF
medium-sized	TRBD1	TRBV11-2	TRBJ1-1	TGTGCCAGCAGCTTAGCGGCGTCGGGACAGGGGAGGAACACTGAAGCTTTCTTT	CASSLAASGQGRNTEAFF
-	-	TRBV19	TRBJ1-5	TGTGCCAGTAGTATAGAGGGCGGACATAGCAATCAGCCCCAGCATTTT	CASSIEGGHSNQPQHF
-	-	TRBV6-6	TRBJ2-7	TGTGCCAGCTCCTCCAGAGAGGAGTACGAGCAGTACTTC	CASSSREEYEQYF
-	-	TRBV6-1	TRBJ2-7	TGTGCCAGCAGTGATATAGGCCGGGTTACAAACTACGAGCAGTACTTC	CASSDIGRVTNYEQYF
few	TRBD2	TRBV2	TRBJ2-1	TGTGCCAGCAGTGGCCCTAGCGGGGGGGCCAAGAATGAGCAGTTCTTC	CASSGPSGGAKNEQFF
-	TRBD1	TRBV9	TRBJ1-3	TGTGCCAGCAGTCCCCGGGGACAGGGCTTCACCCCCTCTGGAAACACCATATATTTT	CASSPRGQGFTPSGNTIYF
-	TRBD2	TRBV5-8	TRBJ2-4	TGTGCCAGCAGCTTGGCCACGAGTAGCGGGGGAACCAAAAACATTCAGTACTTC	CASSLATSSGGTKNIQYF
-	-	TRBV9	TRBJ2-2	TGTGCCAGCAGCGTAGAGTGGGGGGGGGCTACAAACACCGGGGAGCTGTTTTTT	CASSVEWGGATNTGELFF
-	TRBD2	TRBV28	TRBJ2-7	TGTGCCAGCAGTTTTGGGGGGGTGGTAGTACCCTACGAGCAGTACTTC	CASSFGGVVVPYEQYF
-	-	TRBV27	TRBJ2-3	TGTGCCAGCAGTTTTTTGACAGGGAGGACAGATACGCAGTATTTT	CASSFLTGRTDTQYF
-	TRBD1	TRBV6-5	TRBJ1-1	TGTGCCAGCTCGACAGGGCGAACTGAAGCTTTCTTT	CASSTGRTEAFF
-	TRBD1	TRBV2	TRBJ2-5	TGTGCCAGCAGTGAACAGGGGGCGGCCTACCAAGAGACCCAGTACTTC	CASSEQGAAYQETQYF
-	-	TRBV28	TRBJ2-7	TGTGCCAGCAGTCAGATTCAGGCATTGGGTACCTACGAGCAGTACTTC	CASSQIQALGTYEQYF
-	-	TRBV5-8	TRBJ2-7	TGTGCCAGCAGCAAGACTAGTCTCAGCTACGAGCAGTACTTC	CASSKTSLSYEQYF
-	-	TRBV6-1	TRBJ2-7	TGTGCCAGCAGCGAAAACACAGGAATCCCCTCCTACGAGCAGTACTTC	CASSENTGIPSYEQYF
few	-	TRBV9	TRBJ1-1	TGTGCCAGCAGCCCGACCTCCCGGGGTTCTGAAGCTTTCTTT	CASSPTSRGSEAFF
-	-	TRBV5-4	TRBJ2-1	TGTGCCAGCAGCCCGCCGGGGTCCAATGAGCAGTTCTTC	CASSPPGSNEQFF
few	TRBD2	TRBV18	TRBJ2-2	TGTGCCAGCTCACCACGGGCTAGCGGGACGAACACCGGGGAGCTGTTTTTT	CASSPRASGTNTGELFF
few	-	TRBV5-1	TRBJ2-1	TGCGCCAGCAGCTTGTCTCTCTACAATGAGCAGTTCTTC	CASSLSLYNEQFF
-	TRBD1	TRBV15	TRBJ1-2	TGTGCCACCAGCCTAGACAGGGGTTATGGCTACACCTTC	CATSLDRGYGYTF
-	TRBD2	TRBV15	TRBJ2-2	TGTGCCACCAGCAGATTCCGGGGGGGCGGGACGTTAGGGGAGCTGTTTTTT	CATSRFRGGGTLGELFF
-	TRBD2	TRBV7-6	TRBJ2-2	TGTGCCAGCAGCCCTAATAGCGGGGGGAACACCGGGGAGCTGTTTTTT	CASSPNSGGNTGELFF
few	TRBD2	TRBV5-1	TRBJ2-3	TGCGCCAGCAGCTTGACTAGCGGGAGTTGGACAGGCACAGATACGCAGTATTTT	CASSLTSGSWTGTDTQYF
-	TRBD2	TRBV5-6	TRBJ2-5	TGTGCCAGCAGCCCAAGACTAGCGGGGGACCAAGAGACCCAGTACTTC	CASSPRLAGDQETQYF
-	-	TRBV29-1	TRBJ1-2	TGCAGCGTTGAAGTGCAGGGATCCTATGGCTACACCTTC	CSVEVQGSYGYTF
-	-	TRBV4-2	TRBJ2-2	TGTGCCAGCAGCCGATCAGGGGTTCGGAGCACCGGGGAGCTGTTTTTT	CASSRSGVRSTGELFF
-	-	TRBV5-4	TRBJ1-6	TGTGCCAGCAGCCCCCCCCTTCGGGATTCACCCCTCCACTTT	CASSPPLRDSPLHF
-	-	TRBV5-1	TRBJ1-5	TGCGCCAGTTCCCCGGGGGATTTGGGCAATCAGCCCCAGCATTTT	CASSPGDLGNQPQHF
few	TRBD2	TRBV5-6	TRBJ2-3	TGTGCCAGCCATTACGGGGGGGAAAGCACAGATACGCAGTATTTT	CASHYGGESTDTQYF
once	-	TRBV27	TRBJ1-5	TGTGCCAGCAGTTTCTTAGGAGTTAGCAATCAGCCCCAGCATTTT	CASSFLGVSNQPQHF